This T cell receptor (beta chain) was recorded in a study of response to subunit inactivated influenza vaccine. MiXCR, applied by TCRdb to the RT-PCR reads, yields one record per CDR3 protein. This table holds approximately 730,000 distinct CDR3 sequences, 14% found once. There are a few counts of this clonotype. Its target is unknown. Looked up from germline, CDR1 is LNHDA and CDR2 is SQIVND (reference sequence). This CDR3 has 15 residues. V lost 7 bases and J lost 1, with 11 bases in between. Study conclusions and caveats: Only a handful of new T cells, the authors suggested, are recruited with each seasonal influenza vaccination.

Specimen: PBMCs from blood, collected approximately 15 days before vaccination. The chain employs TRBV19 and TRBJ2-6; D uncertain. The TCR sequence derives from a man aged 50-59 years who received an inactivated influenza vaccine. This CDR3 is CASTSTPSGANVLTF. Written as DNA, the CDR3 is TGTGCCAGTACGTCGACGCCATCTGGGGCCAACGTCCTGACTTTC.